This is a list of T cell receptor beta chains from one sample in a study of identical twins. TCRdb re-analysed the 5' RACE reads in MiXCR, keeping a single row per CDR3 protein. The sample holds 700,000 or so distinct CDR3 sequences; under 9% are singletons and the top ten take around 0.98%. The data also belong to a second study, concerning yellow fever vaccine responses in identical twins.

Sequenced input: PBMCs. All receptors derive from a woman aged 18-35 years in good health. Both conserved end residues are part of each CDR3. Fields, in order: D gene, clone size, CDR3 length, V gene, CDR3 protein. A D gene is named only where the DNA matches it firmly. Clone size appears in some rows only: once, few, many, or a class for an expanded clone.

- few 13 TRBV7-9 CASGDIRGEKLFF
- many 14 TRBV6-1 CASRGDGDTGELFF
- - 16 TRBV20-1 CSADGAPMGSPDTQYF
- few 15 TRBV7-9 CASTFGDRIAEKLFF
TRBD1 few 14 TRBV7-8 CASEGGFFTDTQYF
- - 14 TRBV5-1 CASSLDTRNEKLFF
- many 13 TRBV14 CASSQWGTGELFF
- few 16 TRBV21-1 CASSKGAAGENTEAFF
TRBD1 few 13 TRBV7-2 CASRSQGAYEQYF
- few 15 TRBV7-6 CASSPWTRAYNEQFF
TRBD1 many 15 TRBV5-1 CASSYTGTGTETQYF